Listed here is a single TCR beta chain. The target antigen is unknown. Germline V lookup: CDR1 LGHDT, CDR2 YNNKEL (reference sequence). This CDR3 comprises 15 residues. V lost 6 bases, J lost 4 bases, and 9 bases stayed unmatched. This specimen belongs to a study of T cell responses to AZD1222 COVID-19 vaccine. Study conclusions and caveats: Repertoire collection took place solely once the T cell response had peaked. Once two AZD1222 doses were given, Spike-specific TCR breadth and depth went up. In the spike-specific TCR repertoire, nearly half reportedly target unmutated variant regions. Seropositive status at baseline applied to only five or six AZD1222 recipients.

Method: immunoSEQ multiplex PCR; TCRdb's copy keeps in-frame clones and lacks some. In the table there are fewer than 120,000 clones, about 85% of which are singletons. The chain links TRBV3-1 (or the pseudogene TRBV3-2) to TRBJ1-2; 9 bases match TRBD1. The source is an adult in good health. The source material was peripheral blood, sampled on day 0 of AZD1222 vaccination. This chain's CDR3 is CASSLGQGQGYGYTF. The CDR3 nucleotides are TGTGCCAGCAGTCTCGGACAGGGGCAAGGCTATGGCTACACCTTC.